One sample yielded the 5 T cell receptor beta chains listed below, sequenced in a study of T-cell memory formation after mild COVID-19. TCRdb reprocessed the 5' RACE reads with MiXCR, giving one entry per CDR3 protein. The table includes hundreds of thousands of distinct CDR3 sequences, around 14% detected once. The material sequenced was PBMCs or a T cell subset sorted from them (not recorded which). The receptors shown here come from a man between 18 and 29 years old who had mild COVID-19 (a few samples of this study predate the infection). Cell type and time point are not known.

In this sample, this clonotype turned up a few times. The chain links TRBV6-2 or TRBV6-3 to TRBJ2-3, with 9 bases fitting TRBD2. V shed 0 bases and J 2 bases; nucleotides not matched to a gene: 6. Germline CDR1 reads MNHEY; CDR2 reads SVGEGT. CDR3 length: 17 amino acids. The CDR3 protein is CASSYSISSGVTDTQYF. In nucleotides, the CDR3 is TGTGCCAGCAGTTACTCGATCTCTAGCGGGGTCACAGATACGCAGTATTTT.

This chain joins TRBV20-1 and TRBJ2-4; possible D gene TRBD2, 7 bases. Per germline, CDR1 DFQATT and CDR2 SNEGSKA (reference sequence). The CDR3 loop spans 15 amino acids. V lost 6 bases to trimming and J lost 8 bases, with 23 bases between them. The CDR3 protein is CSASTAGTGRDIQYF. The CDR3 DNA sequence: TGCAGTGCGTCCACGGCTGGTACAGGGAGGGACATTCAGTACTTC.

The CDR3 is CASSLPQGVSYNEQFF. The DNA of the CDR3 is TGTGCCAGCAGCTTGCCCCAGGGGGTATCCTACAATGAGCAGTTCTTC. The genes are TRBV5-4 and TRBJ2-1; TRBD1 agrees at 7 bases. Looked up from germline, CDR1 is SGHNT and CDR2 is YYREEE (reference sequence). This CDR3 is 16 amino acids long. Trimming took 1 base from V and 1 from J; bases not matched to a gene: 5.

This clonotype was observed at least ten times. The rearrangement uses TRBV20-1 and TRBJ2-7; tentatively, D is TRBD2 (5 bases). CDR1 is DFQATT and CDR2 is SNEGSKA in the germline V gene (reference sequence). CDR3 length: 14 residues. The V gene lost 0 bases and the J gene lost 2 bases, with 11 bases spanning the gap. The CDR3 loop is CSARDGEYPYEQYF. The CDR3 DNA follows: TGCAGTGCTAGAGATGGGGAGTATCCCTACGAGCAGTACTTC.

This clonotype was seen ten or more times. V is TRBV7-9 and J is TRBJ2-5; TRBD2 is a possible D gene (5 bases). Trimming shortened V by 1 base and J by 0 bases, and 9 bases separated the two germline ends. This CDR3 has 15 residues. Germline lookup yields CDR1 SEHNR and CDR2 FQNEAQ (reference sequence). The CDR3 loop reads CASSLGTLYQETQYF. CDR3 bases: TGTGCCAGCAGCTTAGGGACTTTGTACCAAGAGACCCAGTACTTC.